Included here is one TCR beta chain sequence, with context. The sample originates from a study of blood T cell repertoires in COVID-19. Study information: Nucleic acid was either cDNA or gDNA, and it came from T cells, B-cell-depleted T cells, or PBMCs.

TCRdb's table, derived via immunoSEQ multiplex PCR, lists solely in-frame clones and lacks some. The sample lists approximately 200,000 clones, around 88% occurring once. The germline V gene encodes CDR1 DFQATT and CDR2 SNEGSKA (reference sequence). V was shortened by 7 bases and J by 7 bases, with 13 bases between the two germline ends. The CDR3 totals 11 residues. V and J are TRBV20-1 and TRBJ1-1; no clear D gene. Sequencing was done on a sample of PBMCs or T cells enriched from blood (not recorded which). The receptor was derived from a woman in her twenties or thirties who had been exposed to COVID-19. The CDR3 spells CSVHGEGEAFF. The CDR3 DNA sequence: TGCAGTGTCCACGGGGAAGGTGAAGCTTTCTTT.